This TCR beta chain was recovered during a study of CD8 T cells in Susac syndrome. CDR1 is ENHRY, CDR2 SYGVKD, per germline. Trimming pared 0 bases from V and 2 bases from J, leaving 8 bases between. The CDR3 runs to 15 residues. Sequencing of TCR beta covered CD8+ and CD4+ T cells obtained from blood. While CD8+ and CD4+ T cells were isolated negatively, TEMRA cells were enriched by FACS. A quantity of about 0.5 to 1 ug RNA underwent reverse transcription using random hexamers. TCR beta CDR3 was amplified by immunoSEQ multiplex PCR. This amplification extended across 54 Vbeta and 13 Jbeta segments. TCRdb re-called the immunoSEQ multiplex PCR reads through MiXCR, storing one row per CDR3 protein. The repertoire has about 200,000 distinct CDR3 sequences, about 95% of them found once; the top ten carry approximately 0.094%.

This chain links TRBV10-3 with TRBJ1-5; TRBD1 is a possible D gene (5 bases). The clonotype originates from a human donor in good health. Sequences were obtained from CD4+ T cells from PBMCs. The CDR3 coding sequence is TGTGCCATCAGTGAGTCGGGGCCCGGCAATCAGCCCCAGCATTTT. As protein: CAISESGPGNQPQHF.